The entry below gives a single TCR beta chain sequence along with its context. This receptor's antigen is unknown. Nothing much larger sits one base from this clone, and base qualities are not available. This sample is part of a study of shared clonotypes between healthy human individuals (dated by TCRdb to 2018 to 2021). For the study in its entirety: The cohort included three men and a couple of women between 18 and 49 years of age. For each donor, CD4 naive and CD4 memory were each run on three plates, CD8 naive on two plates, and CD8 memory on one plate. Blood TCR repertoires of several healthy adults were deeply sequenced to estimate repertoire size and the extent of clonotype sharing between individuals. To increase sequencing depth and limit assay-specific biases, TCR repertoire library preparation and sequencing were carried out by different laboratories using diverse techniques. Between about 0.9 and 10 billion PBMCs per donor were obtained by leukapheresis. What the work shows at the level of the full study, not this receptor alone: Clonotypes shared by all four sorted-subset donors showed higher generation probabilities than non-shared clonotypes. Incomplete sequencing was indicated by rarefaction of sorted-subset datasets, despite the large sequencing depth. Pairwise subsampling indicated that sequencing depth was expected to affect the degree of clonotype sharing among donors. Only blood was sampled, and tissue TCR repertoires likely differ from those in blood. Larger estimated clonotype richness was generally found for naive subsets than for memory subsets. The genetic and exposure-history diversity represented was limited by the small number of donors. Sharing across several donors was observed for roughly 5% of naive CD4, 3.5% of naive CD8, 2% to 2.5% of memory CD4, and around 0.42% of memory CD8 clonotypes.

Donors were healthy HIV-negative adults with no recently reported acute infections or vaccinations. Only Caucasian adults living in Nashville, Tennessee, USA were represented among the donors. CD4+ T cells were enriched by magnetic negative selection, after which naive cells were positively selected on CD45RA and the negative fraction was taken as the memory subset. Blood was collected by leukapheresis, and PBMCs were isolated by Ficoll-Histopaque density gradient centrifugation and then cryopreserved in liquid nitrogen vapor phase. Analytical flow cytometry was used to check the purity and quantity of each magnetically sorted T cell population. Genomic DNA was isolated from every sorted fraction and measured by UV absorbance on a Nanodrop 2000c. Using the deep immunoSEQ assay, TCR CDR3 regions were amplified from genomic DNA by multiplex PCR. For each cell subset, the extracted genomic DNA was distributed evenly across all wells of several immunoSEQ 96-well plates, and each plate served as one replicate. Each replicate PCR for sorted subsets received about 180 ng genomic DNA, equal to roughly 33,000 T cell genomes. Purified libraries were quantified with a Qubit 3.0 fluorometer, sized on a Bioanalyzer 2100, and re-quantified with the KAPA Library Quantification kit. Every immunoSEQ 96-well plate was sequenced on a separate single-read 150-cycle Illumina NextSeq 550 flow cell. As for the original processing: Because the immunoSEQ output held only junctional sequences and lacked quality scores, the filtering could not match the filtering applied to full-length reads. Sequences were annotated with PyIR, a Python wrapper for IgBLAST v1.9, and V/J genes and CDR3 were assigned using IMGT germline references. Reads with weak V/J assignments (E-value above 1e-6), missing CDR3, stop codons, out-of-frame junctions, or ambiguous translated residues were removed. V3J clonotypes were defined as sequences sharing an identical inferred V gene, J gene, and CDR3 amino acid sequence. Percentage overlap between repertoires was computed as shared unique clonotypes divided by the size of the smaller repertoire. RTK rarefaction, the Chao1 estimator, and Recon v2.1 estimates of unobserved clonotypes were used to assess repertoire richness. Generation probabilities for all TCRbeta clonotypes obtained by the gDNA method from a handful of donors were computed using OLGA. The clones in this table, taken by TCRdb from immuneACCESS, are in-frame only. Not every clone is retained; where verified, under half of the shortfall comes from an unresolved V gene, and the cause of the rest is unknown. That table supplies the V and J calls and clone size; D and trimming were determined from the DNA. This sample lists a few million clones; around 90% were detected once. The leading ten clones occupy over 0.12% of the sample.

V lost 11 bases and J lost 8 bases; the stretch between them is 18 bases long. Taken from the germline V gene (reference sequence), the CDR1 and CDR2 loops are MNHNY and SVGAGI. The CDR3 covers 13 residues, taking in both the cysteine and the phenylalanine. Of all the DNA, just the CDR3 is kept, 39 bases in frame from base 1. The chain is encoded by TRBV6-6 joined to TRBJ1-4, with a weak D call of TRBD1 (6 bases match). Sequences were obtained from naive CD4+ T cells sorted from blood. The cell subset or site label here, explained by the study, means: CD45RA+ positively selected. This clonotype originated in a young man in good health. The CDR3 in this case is CAGSEGTWEKLFF. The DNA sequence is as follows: TGTGCCGGGTCGGAAGGGACATGGGAAAAACTGTTTTTT.